Below, 20 T cell receptor beta chains from the same sample are listed, as sequenced in a study of cytomegalovirus exposure and HLA in healthy donors. Only in-frame clones appear in the TCRdb table, and some are missing; sequencing was by immunoSEQ multiplex PCR. The sample lists about 130,000 clones, 90% to 97% occurring once. The sequenced material came from PBMCs. These receptors were collected from a man aged 18 to 30 in good health and CMV-seronegative.

Turning to this clone: This CDR3 is also generated by other DNA sequences in the sample. The gene calls are TRBV27 and TRBJ2-7; perhaps TRBD2 as D (6 bases). Germline V gene sequence: CDR1 MNHEY, CDR2 SMNVEV (reference sequence). Trimming cost V 3 bases and J 3 bases, with 9 bases left between them. This CDR3 is 13 amino acids long. The DNA of the CDR3 is TGTGCCAGCAGTTTCGGAGCGGGCTACGAGCAGTACTTC. This sequence encodes CASSFGAGYEQYF.

J is TRBJ2-5 and V is TRBV5-1; 7 nucleotides match TRBD1. CDR3 length: 15 amino acids. Germline values: CDR1 SGHRS, CDR2 YFSETQ. Trimming removed 5 bases from V and 2 bases from J; junction bases left unmatched: 9. The CDR3 is CASSTSTGRQETQYF. In DNA, the CDR3 is TGCGCCAGCAGTACCTCGACAGGGAGACAAGAGACCCAGTACTTC.

Note on this clone: Sequence at one end of the junction differs from germline and may be a read error. J is TRBJ1-2 and V is TRBV18, with 8 positions matching TRBD1. The CDR3 extends over 14 amino acids. Per the germline V gene, CDR1 is KGHSH and CDR2 is LQKENI. In DNA, the CDR3 is TGTGCCAGCTCACGGGGACAGGCTAACGATGGCTACACCTTC. Translated, it gives CASSRGQANDGYTF.

This clone has a single count. The genes are TRBV21-1 and TRBJ1-5; the table's D call TRBD1 went unverified against the DNA. TRBV21-1 is a known pseudogene. The CDR3 consists of 19 residues. CDR3 protein: CASSKGPGRGFYSNQPQHF. The CDR3 DNA reads as TGTGCCAGCAGCAAAGGACCCGGCAGGGGATTCTATAGCAATCAGCCCCAGCATTTT.

This rearrangement joins TRBV18 to TRBJ1-4; TRBD1 might be the D (6 bases). V lost 6 bases and J lost 6, with 17 bases in between. This CDR3 spans 15 amino acids. Germline CDR1 reads KGHSH; CDR2 reads LQKENI. CDR3 nucleotide sequence: TGTGCCAGCTCTCGTATACAGGGAGACTATGAAAAACTGTTTTTT. Its protein is CASSRIQGDYEKLFF.

This chain joins TRBV20-1 and TRBJ1-1, with D uncertain. Between the trimmed V and J ends, which lost 2 bases and 5 bases, there was a span of 6 bases. This CDR3 has 11 residues. Germline lookup yields CDR1 DFQATT and CDR2 SNEGSKA (reference sequence). In DNA, the CDR3 is TGCAGTGCTAGACCTGAGACTGAAGCTTTCTTT. Amino acid sequence: CSARPETEAFF.

V is TRBV2 and J is TRBJ1-4; TRBD1 agrees at 9 bases. The CDR3 is 14 residues long. CDR1 and CDR2 (germline): SNHLY, FYNNEI. V lost 3 bases and J lost 8; bases outside the gene matches: 4. CDR3 nucleotide sequence: TGTGCCAGCAGTGACGACAGGGGGAGAGAAAAACTGTTTTTT. Its translation is CASSDDRGREKLFF.

The gene calls are TRBV7-9 and TRBJ2-1, with 7 bases lining up with TRBD2. Trimming removed 1 base from V and 5 bases from J; junction bases left unmatched: 8. From germline, CDR1 is SEHNR and CDR2 FQNEAQ (reference sequence). The CDR3 extends over 16 amino acids. For the CDR3, the DNA is TGTGCCAGCAGCTTAGAGGTGGGAGGGCCAAACAATGAGCAGTTCTTC. This encodes CASSLEVGGPNNEQFF.

The V call is TRBV25-1, the J call TRBJ1-1, with 9 nucleotides matching TRBD1. In germline, CDR1 is MGHDK, CDR2 SYGVNS. This CDR3 region has 16 residues. Germline trimming cut 6 bases from V and 2 bases from J; bases unmatched to any gene: 10. The CDR3 DNA reads TGTGCCAGCAGACCCCCCGGGACAGGGACCAACACTGAAGCTTTCTTT. This gives the protein CASRPPGTGTNTEAFF.

Written as DNA, the CDR3 is TGTGCCCATGCCAAAGGGGAGGGAAGCAATGAGCAGTTCTTC. The encoded protein is CAHAKGEGSNEQFF. The rearrangement links TRBV2 to TRBJ2-1; the match to TRBD2 covers 7 bases. The CDR3 totals 14 residues. The ends lost 11 bases at V and 6 bases at J; junction bases unmatched: 13. The germline V gene encodes CDR1 SNHLY and CDR2 FYNNEI.

DNA for the CDR3: TGTGCCAGCAGCTTAGACGCGAGCGGCTACAATGAGCAGTTCTTC. Encoded protein: CASSLDASGYNEQFF. The V and J genes are TRBV11-3 and TRBJ2-1; a weak D match, TRBD2 (5 bases). Trimming left V 0 bases short and J 3 bases short, with 9 bases between. The length of the CDR3 is 15 residues. CDR1 is SGHNT and CDR2 is YENEEA in the germline V gene. Using reference TRBV11-3 and TRBJ2-1 for the parts outside the CDR3, the full variable domain is EAGVVQSPRYKIIEKKQPVAFWCNPISGHNTLYWYLQNLGQGPELLIRYENEEAVDDSQLPKDRFSAERLKGVDSTLKIQPAELGDSAVYLCASSLDASGYNEQFFGPGTRLTVL.

The V call is TRBV6-6, the J call TRBJ1-1, with 8 bases that match TRBD1. The CDR3 extends over 15 amino acids. Per germline, CDR1 MNHNY and CDR2 SVGAGI (reference sequence). V lost 0 bases, J lost 4 bases, and 4 bases stayed unmatched. DNA for the CDR3: TGTGCCAGCAGTTACTCGACAGGGGCTGGCACTGAAGCTTTCTTT. Its translation: CASSYSTGAGTEAFF.

The V call is TRBV15, the J call TRBJ1-2; no clear D gene. Germline lookup yields CDR1 LNHNV and CDR2 YYDKDF (reference sequence). Trimming stripped 4 bases from V and 7 bases from J, with 10 bases between. This CDR3 spans 12 amino acids. The CDR3 bases are TGTGCCACCAGCACTCCCGTTTTTGGCTACACCTTC. Translated, it gives CATSTPVFGYTF.

This sequence joins TRBV30 and TRBJ1-4; 8 bases fit TRBD1. CDR3 length: 15 residues. Germline V CDR1 and CDR2: GTSNPN, SVGIG (reference sequence). V lost 0 bases, J lost 5 bases, and 5 bases stayed unmatched. This CDR3 reads CAWSVLTGGNEKLFF. The CDR3 region has the DNA TGTGCCTGGAGTGTACTAACAGGGGGAAATGAAAAACTGTTTTTT.

The genes are TRBV7-8 and TRBJ2-7; D call uncertain. CDR3 length equals 12 residues. Germline assignment: CDR1 SGHVS and CDR2 FQNEAQ. V gave up 1 base and J gave up 7 bases, with 8 bases separating them. As DNA, the CDR3 is TGTGCCAGCAGCTTAGGAGGTGGAGAGCAGTACTTC. Its translation is CASSLGGGEQYF.

The V and J genes are TRBV6-5 and TRBJ1-5; no firm D call. Germline V gives CDR1 MNHEY, CDR2 SVGAGI. CDR3 length equals 12 residues. Trimming took off 2 bases at V and 8 bases at J, with 7 bases between the two ends. CDR3 amino acids: CASSYPGEPQHF. Here the CDR3 DNA reads TGTGCCAGCAGTTACCCGGGAGAGCCCCAGCATTTT.

The chain is built from TRBV5-1 and TRBJ2-1, with 10 bases fitting TRBD2. From germline, CDR1 is SGHRS and CDR2 YFSETQ. Losses at the gene ends were 4 bases for V and 8 bases for J; bases not matched to a gene: 6. The CDR3 consists of 14 residues. CDR3 in DNA: TGCGCCAGCAGCGCTGACCTAGCGGGAGATGAGCAGTTCTTC. It is translated as CASSADLAGDEQFF. Together with reference TRBV5-1 and TRBJ2-1, the CDR3 gives the full variable domain: KAGVTQTPRYLIKTRGQQVTLSCSPISGHRSVSWYQQTPGQGLQFLFEYFSETQRNKGNFPGRFSGRQFSNSRSEMNVSTLELGDSALYLCASSADLAGDEQFFGPGTRLTVL.

The J gene is TRBJ2-7, the V gene TRBV21-1; TRBD2, the table's D call, was not compared with the DNA. TRBV21-1 is a listed pseudogene. This CDR3 region has 18 residues. The CDR3 loop is CASPSALAGVLVTYEQYF. CDR3 sequence (DNA): TGTGCCAGCCCCTCGGCACTAGCGGGAGTCCTGGTAACCTACGAGCAGTACTTC.

The chain links TRBV11-2 to TRBJ2-1, with TRBD2 matching over 9 bases. Germline V gene lookup returns CDR1 SGHAT and CDR2 FQNNGV. There are 16 residues in the CDR3. V shed 0 bases, J shed 7 bases, and the junction held 7 bases outside the gene matches. The CDR3 reads CASSLDLRTSANEQFF. The CDR3 nucleotides are TGTGCCAGCAGCTTAGATCTAAGGACTAGCGCAAATGAGCAGTTCTTC.

The J gene is TRBJ1-2, the V gene TRBV27, with 8 bases aligning to TRBD1. The germline V gene has CDR1 MNHEY and CDR2 SMNVEV (reference sequence). The V segment lost 2 bases and the J segment 4 bases; nucleotides outside the gene matches: 6. The CDR3 loop spans 15 amino acids. The CDR3 protein is CASSLRQGARYGYTF. The CDR3 bases are TGTGCCAGCAGTTTACGGCAGGGGGCACGCTATGGCTACACCTTC.